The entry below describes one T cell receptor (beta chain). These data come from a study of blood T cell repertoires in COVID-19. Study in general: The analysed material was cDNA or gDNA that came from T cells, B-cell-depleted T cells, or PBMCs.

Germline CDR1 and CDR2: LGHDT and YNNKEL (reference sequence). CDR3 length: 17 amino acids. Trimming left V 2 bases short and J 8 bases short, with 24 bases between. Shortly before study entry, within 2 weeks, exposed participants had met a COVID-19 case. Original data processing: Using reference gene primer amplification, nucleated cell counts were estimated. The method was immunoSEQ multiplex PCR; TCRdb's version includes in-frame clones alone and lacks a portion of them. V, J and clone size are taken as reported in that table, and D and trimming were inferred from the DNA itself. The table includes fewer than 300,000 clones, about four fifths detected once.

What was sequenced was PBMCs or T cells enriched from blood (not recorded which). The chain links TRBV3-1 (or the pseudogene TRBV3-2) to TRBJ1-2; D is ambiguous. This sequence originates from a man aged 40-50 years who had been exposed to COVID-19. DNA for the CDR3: TGTGCCAGCAGCCAACTTTCCCGGAGTCCCCCGGCTGGAGGCTACACCTTC. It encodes CASSQLSRSPPAGGYTF.